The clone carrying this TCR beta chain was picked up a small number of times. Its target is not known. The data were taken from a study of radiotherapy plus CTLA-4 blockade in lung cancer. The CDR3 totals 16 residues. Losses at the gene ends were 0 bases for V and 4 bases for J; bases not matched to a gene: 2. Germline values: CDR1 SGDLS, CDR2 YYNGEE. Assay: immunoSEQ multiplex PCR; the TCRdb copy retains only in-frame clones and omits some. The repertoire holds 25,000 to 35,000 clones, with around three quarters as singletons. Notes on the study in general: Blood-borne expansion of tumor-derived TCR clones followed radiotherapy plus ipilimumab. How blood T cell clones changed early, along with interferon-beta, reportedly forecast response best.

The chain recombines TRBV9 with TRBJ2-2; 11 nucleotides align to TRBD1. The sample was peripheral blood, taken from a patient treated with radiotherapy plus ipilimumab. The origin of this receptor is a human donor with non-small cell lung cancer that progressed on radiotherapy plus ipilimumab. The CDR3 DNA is TGTGCCAGCAGCGTAGTAGGGACAGGGGGCACCGGGGAGCTGTTTTTT. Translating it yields CASSVVGTGGTGELFF. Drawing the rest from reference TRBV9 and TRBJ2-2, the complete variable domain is DSGVTQTPKHLITATGQRVTLRCSPRSGDLSVYWYQQSLDQGLQFLIQYYNGEERAKGNILERFSAQQFPDLHSELNLSSLELGDSALYFCASSVVGTGGTGELFFGEGSRLTVL.